This TCR beta chain was recorded in a study of T cells in Graves' hyperthyroidism and ophthalmopathy. Study results and caveats: Most thyroid-expanded clonotypes above 0.001 were also found in blood. A median roughly six months before onset, the model predicted ophthalmopathy.

RNA transcripts gave rise to amplified TCR beta CDR3 regions. Researchers ran a first-round RT-PCR on the TCR CDR3 using the HTBI primer set. Using its own MiXCR run on the multiplex PCR reads, TCRdb lists one record per CDR3 protein. The sample carries hundreds of thousands of distinct CDR3 sequences, 14% recorded once. This clonotype was seen many times. Its target is unknown. The V end lost 5 bases, the J end lost 8 bases, and 12 bases lay between the germline ends. The CDR3 is 13 amino acids. Aged 18 to 65, the patients had hyperthyroidism that was newly diagnosed and had lasted under 2 months. This TCR came from a woman under 40 with Graves' hyperthyroidism that later progressed to Graves' ophthalmopathy. The sample taken for sequencing was blood. V gene TRBV12-3 or TRBV12-4 combines with J gene TRBJ1-4, with D hard to call. The CDR3 loop reads CASSPPISEKLFF. DNA of the CDR3: TGTGCCAGCAGTCCGCCCATTAGCGAAAAACTGTTTTTT.